These 6 T cell receptor beta chains were sequenced from one sample in a study of spatial heterogeneity in lung cancer. Described time point: sample taken at primary tumor resection. In TCRdb, the 5' RACE reads were re-called with MiXCR into one record per CDR3 protein. Of around 89,000 distinct CDR3 sequences listed, less than 15% were seen once; the top ten hold about 40%. The sequences come from PBMCs, collected at surgery. The receptors stem from a male donor with early-stage non-small cell lung cancer.

This clonotype occurred many times. The CDR3 bases are TGCAGTGCCCCACCGGGGGAGGGACAGGGACTGGTTCGCAGCAAAAACATTCAGTACTTC. This sequence encodes CSAPPGEGQGLVRSKNIQYF. The J gene is TRBJ2-4, the V gene TRBV20-1; 9 bases are a match to TRBD1. Germline loops: CDR1 DFQATT, CDR2 SNEGSKA (reference sequence). J was trimmed by 3 bases and V by 6 bases; bases with no gene match: 24. This CDR3 has 20 amino acids.

This clonotype was seen only a few times. The chain employs TRBV20-1 and TRBJ1-5; D gene uncertain. Germline CDR1 DFQATT, CDR2 SNEGSKA (reference sequence). V lost 6 bases, J lost 4 bases, and 10 bases lay in between. The CDR3 consists of 12 residues. The CDR3, as DNA: TGCAGTGCCAGCCTGGGGAATCAGCCCCAGCATTTT. Encoded protein: CSASLGNQPQHF.

The chain is built from TRBV12-3 or TRBV12-4 and TRBJ1-2; no clear D. The CDR3 is 12 amino acids. The V gene lost 3 bases and the J gene lost 2 bases, with 4 bases spanning the gap. CDR3 nucleotide sequence: TGTGCCAGCAGTTTTGAAAACTATGGCTACACCTTC. Amino acids: CASSFENYGYTF.

The chain links TRBV19 to TRBJ2-3; weak D call: TRBD2 (5 bases). The V gene's germline CDR1 is LNHDA and CDR2 SQIVND (reference sequence). Deletions cut 4 bases from V and 5 bases from J, with 7 bases between. The CDR3 has 12 amino acids. Here the CDR3 reads CASSTGGDTQYF. DNA for the CDR3: TGTGCCAGTAGTACAGGAGGAGATACGCAGTATTTT.

The chain couples TRBV7-3 to TRBJ1-2, with 7 bases fitting TRBD1. Germline V gene lookup returns CDR1 SGHTA and CDR2 FQGTGA. The J segment lost 3 bases and the V segment lost 4 bases, leaving 8 bases of the junction unmatched. The CDR3 extends over 15 amino acids. CDR3 in DNA: TGTGCCAGCAGCTCTACAGGGGACTCTGACTATGGCTACACCTTC. Amino acids: CASSSTGDSDYGYTF.

The V gene is TRBV20-1, the J gene TRBJ2-2; tentative D call: TRBD2 (5 bases). Trimming left V 3 bases short and J 6 bases short, with 17 bases between. From germline, CDR1 is DFQATT and CDR2 SNEGSKA (reference sequence). The length of the CDR3 is 15 residues. The CDR3 DNA follows: TGCAGTGCTAGTCGGCTAGCCGATTTGCCCGGGGAGCTGTTTTTT. This encodes CSASRLADLPGELFF.